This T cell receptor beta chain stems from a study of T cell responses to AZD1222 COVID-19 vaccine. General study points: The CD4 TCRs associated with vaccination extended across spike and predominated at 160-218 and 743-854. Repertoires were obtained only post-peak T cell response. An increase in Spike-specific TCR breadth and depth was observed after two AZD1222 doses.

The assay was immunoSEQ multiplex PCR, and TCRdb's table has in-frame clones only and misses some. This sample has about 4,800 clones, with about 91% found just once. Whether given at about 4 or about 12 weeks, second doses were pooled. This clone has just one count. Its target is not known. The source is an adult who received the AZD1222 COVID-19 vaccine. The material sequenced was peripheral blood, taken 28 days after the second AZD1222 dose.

The CDR3 loop reads CASSPSGRVTYEQYF. The CDR3, as DNA: TGTGCCAGCAGCCCTAGCGGGAGGGTAACCTACGAGCAGTACTTC. The chain carries TRBV5-4 and TRBJ2-7, with 12 bases fitting TRBD2. CDR1 and CDR2 from the germline V gene are SGHNT and YYREEE (reference sequence). The CDR3 runs 15 residues. With V trimmed by 4 bases and J by 2 bases, 4 bases remained unmatched.